These 22 T cell receptor beta chains share one sample of origin, sequenced in a study of blood T cell repertoires in COVID-19. TCRdb's table, derived via immunoSEQ multiplex PCR, lists solely in-frame clones and lacks some. This sample carries hundreds of thousands of clones, 88% of them seen once, and the ten largest clones take around 12%. Sequenced sample: peripheral blood. All receptors derive from a woman in her forties or fifties with COVID-19, enrolled during active disease.

The V and J genes are TRBV2 and TRBJ1-6, with TRBD1 as a possible D gene (5 bases). There are 12 residues in the CDR3. The germline CDR1 and CDR2 sequences are SNHLY and FYNNEI. Trimming took off 6 bases at V and 11 bases at J, with 11 bases between the two ends. The CDR3 DNA reads as TGTGCCAGCAGCGCAGGGTTGACACCCCTCCACTTT. Its protein product is CASSAGLTPLHF.

The chain is built from TRBV30 and TRBJ2-3; 14 bases match TRBD2. The germline V gene has CDR1 GTSNPN and CDR2 SVGIG (reference sequence). The CDR3 spans 17 residues. The V segment lost 1 base and the J segment 6 bases; nucleotides outside the gene matches: 9. The CDR3: CAWSASRTSGGWDTQYF. CDR3 in DNA: TGTGCCTGGAGTGCCTCCAGGACTAGCGGGGGGTGGGATACGCAGTATTTT.

This sequence joins TRBV24-1 and TRBJ1-1; TRBD1 might be the D (5 bases). In germline, CDR1 is KGHDR, CDR2 SFDVKD. Deletions cut 3 bases from V and 4 bases from J, with 11 bases between. The CDR3 is 14 residues long. CDR3 in amino acids: CATSDHRKSTEAFF. The CDR3 DNA reads as TGTGCCACCAGTGATCACAGGAAATCCACTGAAGCTTTCTTT.

This clone was counted between two and nine times. This chain uses TRBV2 with TRBJ2-7; 8 bases line up with TRBD1. V shed 6 bases, J shed 4 bases, and the junction held 5 bases outside the gene matches. Germline CDR1 SNHLY, CDR2 FYNNEI. The CDR3 is 13 residues long. This CDR3 reads CASRSGGKYEQYF. CDR3 DNA: TGTGCCAGCAGGTCAGGGGGCAAGTACGAGCAGTACTTC.

The chain uses TRBV23-1 and TRBJ1-5; D not certain. TRBV23-1 is an ORF, and what it does is uncertain. The V end was cut by 3 bases, the J end by 0 bases, with 15 bases between. This CDR3 comprises 17 residues. CDR3 bases: TGCGCCAGCAGTCATAGCGATGGTGAGTATAGCAATCAGCCCCAGCATTTT. Residues: CASSHSDGEYSNQPQHF.

The J gene is TRBJ2-5, the V gene TRBV3-1 (or the pseudogene TRBV3-2); 9 positions agree with TRBD2. J was trimmed by 5 bases and V by 4 bases; bases with no gene match: 8. CDR3 length: 15 residues. CDR1 LGHDT and CDR2 YNNKEL come from the germline V gene (reference sequence). The CDR3 loop is CASSPRAGGQETQYF. CDR3 sequence (DNA): TGTGCCAGCAGCCCCCGGGCGGGGGGGCAGGAGACCCAGTACTTC.

The chain has TRBV5-1 and TRBJ1-5, with D unresolved. The CDR3 loop spans 13 amino acids. Germline V lookup: CDR1 SGHRS, CDR2 YFSETQ. The V end was cut by 4 bases, the J end by 9 bases, with 14 bases between. The CDR3 region is CASSVGSRGPQHF. CDR3 nucleotide sequence: TGCGCCAGCAGCGTCGGGTCGCGGGGGCCCCAGCATTTT.

This rearrangement joins TRBV2 to TRBJ2-3; a possible D gene is TRBD2 (6 bases). Germline CDR1 reads SNHLY; CDR2 reads FYNNEI. V was pared by 6 bases and J by 6 bases, with 19 bases between. The CDR3 spans 15 residues. CDR3 nucleotide sequence: TGTGCCAGCAGACTAATGGAGGGAGAGTGGGATACGCAGTATTTT. As protein: CASRLMEGEWDTQYF. Filled out from reference TRBV2 and TRBJ2-3, the complete variable domain reads EPEVTQTPSHQVTQMGQEVILRCVPISNHLYFYWYRQILGQKVEFLVSFYNNEISEKSEIFDDQFSVERPDGSNFTLKIRSTKLEDSAMYFCASRLMEGEWDTQYFGPGTRLTVL.

This clone was seen a few times. The V call is TRBV3-1 (or the pseudogene TRBV3-2), the J call TRBJ2-1; no firm D call. Germline CDR1 and CDR2: LGHDT and YNNKEL (reference sequence). The CDR3 contains 14 residues. Trimming took 0 bases from V and 8 from J, leaving 11 bases between them. CDR3 DNA sequence: TGTGCCAGCAGCCAAGATAGTGGTCCCGATGAGCAGTTCTTC. Amino acid sequence: CASSQDSGPDEQFF.

The chain combines TRBV6-2 or TRBV6-3 with TRBJ2-5; D might be TRBD2 (5 bases). V was pared by 1 base and J by 2 bases, with 8 bases between. The CDR3 spans 14 residues. Per germline, CDR1 MNHEY and CDR2 SVGEGT. CDR3 DNA sequence: TGTGCCAGCAGTTACTTCGGACTTCAAGAGACCCAGTACTTC. It is translated as CASSYFGLQETQYF.

This clone was counted a few times. CDR3 DNA: TGCGCCAGCAGCCCCGGCAGTAGGCGGGGGCAACGCTACCGGACAGATACGCAGTATTTT. Protein: CASSPGSRRGQRYRTDTQYF. V is TRBV4-1 and J is TRBJ2-3; tentatively, D is TRBD2 (7 bases). V was pared by 4 bases and J by 3 bases, with 29 bases between. The CDR3 extends over 20 amino acids. Germline assignment: CDR1 MGHRA and CDR2 YSYEKL.

This sequence joins TRBV5-1 and TRBJ2-1, with D tentatively TRBD2 (6 bases). Per germline, CDR1 SGHRS and CDR2 YFSETQ. The CDR3 length is 15 residues. V lost 3 bases, J lost 1 base, and 11 bases lay in between. The CDR3 DNA reads TGCGCCAGCAGCTACCGGGACTCGTCCTACAATGAGCAGTTCTTC. This sequence encodes CASSYRDSSYNEQFF.

The genes are TRBV7-6 and TRBJ2-1; 11 positions agree with TRBD2. Germline V gene lookup returns CDR1 SGHVS and CDR2 FNYEAQ. The CDR3 consists of 15 residues. The trim removed 5 bases at V and 6 bases at J, leaving 6 bases unmatched. The CDR3 here is CASSPIAGGLNEQFF. The DNA for the CDR3 is TGTGCCAGCAGCCCAATAGCGGGGGGGCTCAATGAGCAGTTCTTC.

The rearrangement links TRBV5-1 to TRBJ2-3; 12 positions agree with TRBD2. The CDR3 length is 14 residues. V was clipped by 4 bases and J by 6 bases; unmatched bases: 3. Per germline, CDR1 SGHRS and CDR2 YFSETQ. CDR3 sequence reads: CASSPSGGADTQYF. CDR3 coding DNA: TGCGCCAGCAGCCCTAGCGGGGGGGCGGATACGCAGTATTTT.

The V call is TRBV7-9, the J call TRBJ1-2; TRBD1 aligns across 7 bases. Trimming at V came to 1 base and at J to 4 bases, leaving 15 bases not matched to a gene. There are 18 residues in the CDR3. Per the germline V gene, CDR1 is SEHNR and CDR2 is FQNEAQ (reference sequence). The CDR3 coding sequence is TGTGCCAGCAGCTTAGAAACTCCGACAGGGCCTACTTCCTATGGCTACACCTTC. Translating it yields CASSLETPTGPTSYGYTF.

The chain recombines TRBV19 with TRBJ1-4, with D maybe TRBD1 (5 bases). Trimming removed 5 bases at V and 5 bases at J, with 18 bases between. Germline-derived CDR1 and CDR2 are LNHDA and SQIVND (reference sequence). The CDR3 loop spans 16 amino acids. CDR3 protein: CASSFLNRGLNEKLFF. CDR3 bases: TGTGCCAGTAGTTTTTTGAACCGGGGACTGAATGAAAAACTGTTTTTT.

This clone was seen a few times. The rearrangement uses TRBV28 and TRBJ1-2, with 8 positions matching TRBD1. Germline values: CDR1 MDHEN, CDR2 SYDVKM. The CDR3 has 14 amino acids. V lost 5 bases and J lost 9; bases outside the gene matches: 11. The CDR3 region has the DNA TGTGCCAGCAGTCGAATCGGACAGGGTTATAGCTACACCTTC. Translated, it gives CASSRIGQGYSYTF.

The rearrangement links TRBV2 to TRBJ1-1, with D maybe TRBD1 (6 bases). The germline gives CDR1 SNHLY, CDR2 FYNNEI. Trimming took 8 bases from V and 3 from J, leaving 16 bases between them. The CDR3 has 14 amino acids. In DNA form, the CDR3 reads TGTGCCAGCTCCCGAATGGGGACACACACTGAAGCTTTCTTT. This codes for CASSRMGTHTEAFF.

This clone was counted once. The chain employs TRBV2 and TRBJ2-3, with D possibly TRBD2 on 6 matching bases. Germline V gene lookup returns CDR1 SNHLY and CDR2 FYNNEI. The V and J ends lost 7 bases and 4 bases respectively, with 15 bases between them. The CDR3 is 14 amino acids. The CDR3 DNA reads TGTGCCAGCACGAGACTCAGGAGGGCAGATACGCAGTATTTT. Translated, it gives CASTRLRRADTQYF.

This chain connects TRBV30 to TRBJ2-1; 9 nucleotides align to TRBD2. This CDR3 is built from 16 residues. Germline V CDR1 and CDR2: GTSNPN, SVGIG (reference sequence). V trimming: 0 bases; J trimming: 3 bases; junction bases outside the gene matches: 6. The CDR3 DNA sequence: TGTGCCTGGAGTGTATCGGCGGGGGGGGGCTACAATGAGCAGTTCTTC. This codes for CAWSVSAGGGYNEQFF. Combining the CDR3 with reference TRBV30 and TRBJ2-1 gives the whole variable domain SQTIHQWPATLVQPVGSPLSLECTVEGTSNPNLYWYRQAAGRGLQLLFYSVGIGQISSEVPQNLSASRPQDRQFILSSKKLLLSDSGFYLCAWSVSAGGGYNEQFFGPGTRLTVL.

This chain links TRBV9 with TRBJ1-1; 11 bases agree with TRBD1. The junction had 11 bases not matched to a gene; V was cut back by 4 bases and J by 0 bases. Germline assignment: CDR1 SGDLS and CDR2 YYNGEE. The CDR3 totals 18 residues. The DNA of the CDR3 is TGTGCCAGCAGCCCCCGCCACGGGACAGGGGGGATGAACACTGAAGCTTTCTTT. It codes for CASSPRHGTGGMNTEAFF. Variable domain in full (rest from reference TRBV9 and TRBJ1-1): DSGVTQTPKHLITATGQRVTLRCSPRSGDLSVYWYQQSLDQGLQFLIQYYNGEERAKGNILERFSAQQFPDLHSELNLSSLELGDSALYFCASSPRHGTGGMNTEAFFGQGTRLTVV.

This clone showed up just once. The same CDR3 also results from other DNA sequences found in this sample. J is TRBJ2-4 and V is TRBV7-9; D uncertain. With 0 bases removed from V and 5 bases from J, the gap between germline ends came to 5 bases. Germline V CDR1 and CDR2: SEHNR, FQNEAQ (reference sequence). The CDR3 spans 13 residues. The CDR3 loop is CASSLAGQNIQYF. The CDR3 DNA follows: TGTGCCAGCAGCTTAGCGGGCCAAAACATTCAGTACTTC.